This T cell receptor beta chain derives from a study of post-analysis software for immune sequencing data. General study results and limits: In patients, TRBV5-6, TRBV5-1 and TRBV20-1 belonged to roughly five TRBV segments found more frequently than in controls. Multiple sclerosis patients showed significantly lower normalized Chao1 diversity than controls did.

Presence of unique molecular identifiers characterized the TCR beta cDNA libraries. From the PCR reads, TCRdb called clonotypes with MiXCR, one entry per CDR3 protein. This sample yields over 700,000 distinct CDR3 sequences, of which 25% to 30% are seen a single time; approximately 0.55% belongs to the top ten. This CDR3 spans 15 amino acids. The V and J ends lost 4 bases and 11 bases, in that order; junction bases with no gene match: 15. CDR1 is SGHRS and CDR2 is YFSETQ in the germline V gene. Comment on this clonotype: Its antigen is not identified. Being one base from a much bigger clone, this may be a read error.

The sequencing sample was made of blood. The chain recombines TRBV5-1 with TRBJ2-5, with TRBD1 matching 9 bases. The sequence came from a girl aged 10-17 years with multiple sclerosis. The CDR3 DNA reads TGCGCCAGCAGCCCCATCGGGACAGGGTGGGATGAGCAGTACTTC. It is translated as CASSPIGTGWDEQYF.